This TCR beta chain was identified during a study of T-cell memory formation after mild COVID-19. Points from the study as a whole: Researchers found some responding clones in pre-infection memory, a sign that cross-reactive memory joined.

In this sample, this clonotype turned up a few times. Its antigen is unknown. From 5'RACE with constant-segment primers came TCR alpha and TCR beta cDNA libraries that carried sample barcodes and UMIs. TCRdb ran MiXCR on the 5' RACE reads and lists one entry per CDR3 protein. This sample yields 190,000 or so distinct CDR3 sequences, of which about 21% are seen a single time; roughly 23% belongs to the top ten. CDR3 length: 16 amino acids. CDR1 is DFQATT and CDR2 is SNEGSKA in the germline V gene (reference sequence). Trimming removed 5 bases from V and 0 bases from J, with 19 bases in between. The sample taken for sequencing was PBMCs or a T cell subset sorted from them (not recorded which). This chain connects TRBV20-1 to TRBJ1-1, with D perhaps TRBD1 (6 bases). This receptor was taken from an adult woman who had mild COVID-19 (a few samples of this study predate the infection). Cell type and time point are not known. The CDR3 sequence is CSAGTLWGPLNTEAFF. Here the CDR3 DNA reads TGCAGTGCTGGGACTCTGTGGGGGCCCTTGAACACTGAAGCTTTCTTT.